This entry lists 27 T cell receptor beta chains sequenced from one sample in a study of blood T cell repertoires in COVID-19 (dated by TCRdb to the early 2020s). The library relied on the immunoSEQ multiplex PCR assay. The table comes from immuneACCESS by way of TCRdb, which keeps in-frame sequences with V and J called. Part of the clones is missing from these tables; in studies checked, under half for an unresolved V gene and the rest for unknown reasons. The sample has 100,000 or so clones on record, approximately 84% of them singletons. Of the sample, 2% to 2.5% falls within the top ten clones. The source material was peripheral blood. All receptors come from a human donor in a cohort sampled during active COVID-19.

This chain uses TRBV5-1 with TRBJ2-3, with a tentative D call TRBD2 (7 bases). V lost 5 bases to trimming and J lost 2 bases, with 15 bases between them. This CDR3 has 15 residues. Germline CDR1 SGHRS, CDR2 YFSETQ. The CDR3 DNA follows: TGCGCCAGCAGAGAGGGGGGAGGGTCCACAGATACGCAGTATTTT. Protein sequence: CASREGGGSTDTQYF. Variable domain in full (rest from reference TRBV5-1 and TRBJ2-3): KAGVTQTPRYLIKTRGQQVTLSCSPISGHRSVSWYQQTPGQGLQFLFEYFSETQRNKGNFPGRFSGRQFSNSRSEMNVSTLELGDSALYLCASREGGGSTDTQYFGPGTRLTVL.

This clone was detected only once. The V gene is TRBV28, the J gene TRBJ1-6, with TRBD1 matching over 8 bases. The CDR3 sequence is 14 residues long. Germline V gene sequence: CDR1 MDHEN, CDR2 SYDVKM. V gave up 6 bases and J gave up 14 bases; unmatched junction bases: 12. CDR3 sequence: CASSLGQVNRSLHF. Here the CDR3 DNA reads TGTGCCAGCAGCCTGGGACAGGTGAATAGGTCCCTCCACTTT.

The rearrangement links TRBV5-5 to TRBJ1-4; TRBD1 is a possible D gene (5 bases). CDR1 and CDR2 (germline): SGHKS, YYEKEE (reference sequence). V was cut by 2 bases and J by 5 bases, with 13 bases left in between. This CDR3 is built from 15 residues. CDR3 residues: CASSLLQDLNEKLFF. In nucleotides, the CDR3 is TGTGCCAGCAGCTTATTACAGGACCTCAATGAAAAACTGTTTTTT.

This clone turned up a few times. V is TRBV7-9 and J is TRBJ2-1, with 11 bases fitting TRBD2. CDR1 SEHNR and CDR2 FQNEAQ come from the germline V gene (reference sequence). The length of the CDR3 is 16 residues. The J segment lost 6 bases and the V segment lost 0 bases, leaving 4 bases of the junction unmatched. The CDR3 region is CASSLAPLAGVNEQFF. CDR3 nucleotides: TGTGCCAGCAGCTTAGCCCCACTAGCGGGAGTCAATGAGCAGTTCTTC.

The rearrangement links TRBV11-2 to TRBJ2-1, with 7 positions matching TRBD2. Germline CDR1 SGHAT, CDR2 FQNNGV. This CDR3 has 17 amino acids. V was pared by 4 bases and J by 0 bases, with 9 bases of the junction left unmatched. The CDR3 is CASSSLPGLPSYNEQFF. The CDR3 region has the DNA TGTGCCAGCAGCTCCCTACCGGGACTACCCTCCTACAATGAGCAGTTCTTC.

In its sample, this clone was seen once. The chain joins TRBV6-5 to TRBJ1-4; 8 positions agree with TRBD1. The CDR3 is 14 residues long. CDR1 is MNHEY and CDR2 is SVGAGI in the germline V gene. V lost 5 bases to trimming and J lost 8 bases; unmatched junction nucleotides: 7. The CDR3 region has the DNA TGTGCCAGCAGTCACGACAGGGGAGGAGAAAAACTGTTTTTT. It specifies CASSHDRGGEKLFF.

The chain joins TRBV4-2 to TRBJ2-5; TRBD2 matches 12 bases. The CDR3 covers 17 residues. Per germline, CDR1 LGHNA and CDR2 YNFKEQ. With 0 bases clipped from V and 4 bases from J, the junction kept 6 bases outside the gene matches. The CDR3 bases are TGTGCCAGCAGCCAAGATCCGTGGACTAGCGGGGCAGAGACCCAGTACTTC. Translation gives CASSQDPWTSGAETQYF.

This chain links TRBV5-1 with TRBJ1-1, with D possibly matching TRBD1 (6 bases). The ends were cut back, 4 bases at V and 2 bases at J, with 12 bases in the middle. Germline V gene sequence: CDR1 SGHRS, CDR2 YFSETQ. The CDR3 consists of 14 residues. For the CDR3, the DNA is TGCGCCAGCAGCCAGAAACAGGGTAACACTGAAGCTTTCTTT. Amino acids: CASSQKQGNTEAFF.

A word on this clone: Sequence at one end of the junction differs from germline and may be a read error. V usage is TRBV7-2 and J usage is TRBJ2-7, with a possible D match to TRBD1 (5 bases). CDR3 length: 13 amino acids. The V gene's germline CDR1 is SGHTA and CDR2 FQGNSA. In nucleotides, the CDR3 is TGTGCCAGCGCTCCAGACAGCGCCTACGTGCAGTACTTC. Amino acids: CASAPDSAYVQYF.

This clone has only a few counts. The rearrangement uses TRBV3-1 (or the pseudogene TRBV3-2) and TRBJ2-7, with 11 bases fitting TRBD1. The J segment lost 4 bases and the V segment lost 4 bases, leaving 3 bases of the junction unmatched. The germline V gene has CDR1 LGHDT and CDR2 YNNKEL (reference sequence). The CDR3 loop spans 14 amino acids. CDR3 region: CASSPGTGGYEQYF. The CDR3 DNA reads TGTGCCAGCAGCCCTGGGACAGGGGGTTACGAGCAGTACTTC.

Only a few counts were recorded for this clone. At the DNA level, this CDR3 is encoded by other sequences in the same sample as well. The rearrangement joins TRBV5-6 to TRBJ1-2; D may be TRBD1 (5 bases). The CDR3 is made up of 12 amino acids. Looked up from germline, CDR1 is SGHDT and CDR2 is YYEEEE. The germline V and J ends were trimmed by 5 bases and 3 bases, with 8 bases remaining between them. The CDR3 loop reads CASSPGDYGYTF. For the CDR3, the DNA is TGTGCCAGCAGTCCGGGGGACTATGGCTACACCTTC.

This clone appeared a few times. The V gene is TRBV27, the J gene TRBJ1-2; 8 nucleotides match TRBD1. The CDR3 consists of 16 residues. Trimming took 0 bases from V and 4 from J; bases not matched to a gene: 7. Germline-derived CDR1 and CDR2 are MNHEY and SMNVEV (reference sequence). CDR3 loop: CASSLSPRGTGYGYTF. In DNA, the CDR3 is TGTGCCAGCAGTTTATCTCCAAGGGGGACAGGCTATGGCTACACCTTC.

The chain employs TRBV14 and TRBJ2-7, with D perhaps matching TRBD1 (6 bases). This CDR3 spans 13 amino acids. Germline V gene lookup returns CDR1 SGHDN and CDR2 FVKESK. The ends were cut back, 6 bases at V and 5 bases at J, with 14 bases in the middle. The CDR3 region has the DNA TGTGCCAGCAGACCAGGGGCGGGCGACGAGCAGTACTTC. This gives the protein CASRPGAGDEQYF. Full variable domain (remainder filled in from reference TRBV14 and TRBJ2-7): EAGVTQFPSHSVIEKGQTVTLRCDPISGHDNLYWYRRVMGKEIKFLLHFVKESKQDESGMPNNRFLAERTGGTYSTLKVQPAELEDSGVYFCASRPGAGDEQYFGPGTRLTVT.

The chain is built from TRBV27 and TRBJ2-7; TRBD2 aligns across 12 bases. CDR3 length: 16 amino acids. The trim removed 6 bases at V and 7 bases at J, leaving 13 bases unmatched. Germline CDR1 and CDR2: MNHEY and SMNVEV (reference sequence). The CDR3 loop is CASSPRTSGTPLEQYF. CDR3 DNA sequence: TGTGCCAGCAGCCCCCGGACTAGCGGGACCCCTCTGGAGCAGTACTTC.

The V and J genes are TRBV7-9 and TRBJ2-5; 9 nucleotides line up with TRBD1. The J segment lost 4 bases and the V segment lost 3 bases, leaving 6 bases of the junction unmatched. This CDR3 has 15 amino acids. CDR1 and CDR2 from the germline V gene are SEHNR and FQNEAQ (reference sequence). CDR3 in amino acids: CASSLSATGGETQYF. CDR3 DNA: TGTGCCAGCAGCTTGTCAGCGACAGGGGGAGAGACCCAGTACTTC.

The chain joins TRBV7-9 to TRBJ1-2, with 7 bases that match TRBD1. Germline CDR1 and CDR2: SEHNR and FQNEAQ (reference sequence). The CDR3 has 17 amino acids. Trimming at V came to 4 bases and at J to 5 bases, leaving 16 bases not matched to a gene. CDR3 residues: CASSSRGGDRDFYGYTF. The CDR3 region has the DNA TGTGCCAGCAGCTCGCGAGGGGGCGACAGGGACTTTTATGGCTACACCTTC.

The chain is built from TRBV28 and TRBJ1-1; D possibly corresponds to TRBD1 (6 bases). The CDR3 contains 13 residues. V lost 6 bases, J lost 3 bases, and 11 bases lay in between. The germline V gene encodes CDR1 MDHEN and CDR2 SYDVKM. The CDR3 region has the DNA TGTGCCAGCAGAAACGCAGGGGACACTGAAGCTTTCTTT. It codes for CASRNAGDTEAFF.

V usage is TRBV7-9 and J usage is TRBJ1-3, with a tentative D call TRBD1 (6 bases). Trimming stripped 3 bases from V and 7 bases from J, with 7 bases between. The germline V gene has CDR1 SEHNR and CDR2 FQNEAQ (reference sequence). CDR3 size: 12 residues. CDR3 sequence: CASSFTGNTIYF. CDR3 DNA sequence: TGTGCCAGCAGCTTCACAGGGAACACCATATATTTT.

The chain carries TRBV7-2 and TRBJ1-2; TRBD1 aligns across 8 bases. The CDR3 consists of 14 residues. V was pared by 4 bases and J by 3 bases, with 4 bases of the junction left unmatched. Looked up from germline, CDR1 is SGHTA and CDR2 is FQGNSA. The CDR3 loop is CASSSGTGYYGYTF. CDR3 nucleotides: TGTGCCAGCAGCTCCGGGACAGGATACTATGGCTACACCTTC.

The J gene is TRBJ2-5, the V gene TRBV5-4; 8 bases map to TRBD2. CDR3 length equals 15 residues. Per germline, CDR1 SGHNT and CDR2 YYREEE (reference sequence). Trimming took 4 bases from V and 2 from J; bases not matched to a gene: 7. The CDR3 here is CASSPSGSSQETQYF. DNA for the CDR3: TGTGCCAGCAGCCCGAGCGGGAGTTCTCAAGAGACCCAGTACTTC.

This clone was observed a handful of times. The chain links TRBV7-9 to TRBJ2-1, with D perhaps TRBD2 (6 bases). Per the germline V gene, CDR1 is SEHNR and CDR2 is FQNEAQ (reference sequence). Trimming stripped 8 bases from V and 1 base from J, with 21 bases between. The CDR3 runs 17 residues. CDR3 residues: CASALDGPRGSYNEQFF. DNA for the CDR3: TGTGCCAGCGCTTTAGATGGACCCCGGGGGTCCTACAATGAGCAGTTCTTC.

The chain recombines TRBV11-2 with TRBJ2-7; TRBD2 agrees at 7 bases. Germline V gene lookup returns CDR1 SGHAT and CDR2 FQNNGV. The ends lost 6 bases at V and 6 bases at J; junction bases unmatched: 5. This CDR3 spans 12 amino acids. The CDR3 region is CASRTWGGEQYF. The CDR3 DNA reads as TGTGCCAGCAGAACGTGGGGGGGCGAGCAGTACTTC.

V is TRBV2 and J is TRBJ2-3; 9 bases are shared with TRBD1. The germline V gene has CDR1 SNHLY and CDR2 FYNNEI. The CDR3 covers 13 residues. Germline trimming cut 11 bases from V and 2 bases from J; bases unmatched to any gene: 5. The CDR3 sequence: CAGQGRFTDTQYF. CDR3 nucleotide sequence: TGTGCCGGACAGGGGAGGTTCACAGATACGCAGTATTTT.

The V call is TRBV13, the J call TRBJ2-5, with D possibly TRBD1 on 6 matching bases. Germline V gene data show CDR1 as PRHDT and CDR2 as FYEKMQ (reference sequence). This CDR3 has 14 amino acids. V lost 0 bases and J lost 4, with 9 bases in between. CDR3 sequence (DNA): TGTGCCAGCAGCTTAGGACAGGGTCGAGAGACCCAGTACTTC. Amino acids: CASSLGQGRETQYF.

The table lists this clone with a count of one. This chain links TRBV3-1 (or the pseudogene TRBV3-2) with TRBJ2-1; D is uncertain. CDR1 is LGHDT, CDR2 YNNKEL, per germline (reference sequence). This CDR3 has 13 amino acids. Trimming left V 4 bases short and J 10 bases short, with 14 bases between. CDR3 loop: CASSPPSGMEQFF. The CDR3 nucleotides are TGTGCCAGCAGCCCTCCGTCAGGAATGGAGCAGTTCTTC.

The rearrangement joins TRBV6-6 to TRBJ2-3; weak D call: TRBD1 (5 bases). V lost 5 bases and J lost 0, with 9 bases in between. This CDR3 contains 14 residues. Germline CDR1 reads MNHNY; CDR2 reads SVGAGI (reference sequence). The DNA for the CDR3 is TGTGCCAGCAGTCACAGGTCGAGCACAGATACGCAGTATTTT. Its protein product is CASSHRSSTDTQYF.

This sequence joins TRBV6-5 and TRBJ1-2; weak D call: TRBD1 (5 bases). Between the trimmed V and J ends, which lost 8 bases and 7 bases, there was a span of 20 bases. The CDR3 totals 14 residues. CDR1 and CDR2 from the germline V gene are MNHEY and SVGAGI. This CDR3 reads CASQVPDRLAGYTF. Here the CDR3 DNA reads TGTGCCAGCCAAGTCCCCGACAGACTCGCTGGCTACACCTTC.